What follows are 18 T cell receptor beta chains derived from one specimen sequenced in a study of cytomegalovirus exposure and HLA in healthy donors (dated by TCRdb to about 2017). The library was obtained by the immunoSEQ multiplex PCR assay. For the multiplex PCR, a mixture combining 60 forward primers for TCR Vbeta segments and 13 reverse primers for TCR Jbeta segments was used. This is the immuneACCESS table as TCRdb keeps it, with only in-frame sequences that have V and J called. A part of the clones is gone; compared with another copy, unresolved V genes explain less than half, and the rest is unexplained. Across this sample there are 75,000 to 95,000 clones, with just under 70% seen only once. The top ten constitute 2.5% to 3% of the sample. Material for sequencing was PBMCs. The origin of the receptors is a man between 45 and 60 years old in good health and CMV-seronegative.

This chain joins TRBV7-2 and TRBJ1-4, with a weak D call TRBD1 (6 bases). This CDR3 has 13 residues. The germline V gene has CDR1 SGHTA and CDR2 FQGNSA. The V end was cut by 5 bases, the J end by 8 bases, with 12 bases between. The CDR3 loop reads CASSSYRDEKLFF. In DNA form, the CDR3 reads TGTGCCAGCAGCAGCTACAGGGACGAAAAACTGTTTTTT.

V gene TRBV27 combines with J gene TRBJ1-2; D remains unclear. CDR1 MNHEY and CDR2 SMNVEV come from the germline V gene (reference sequence). This CDR3 region has 13 residues. V was clipped by 4 bases and J by 8 bases, with 14 bases between them. The CDR3: CASSSPAARGYTF. DNA for the CDR3: TGTGCCAGCAGTTCTCCGGCCGCGAGGGGCTACACCTTC.

The chain couples TRBV7-3 to TRBJ1-2; maybe TRBD1 (5 bases). Deletions cut 5 bases from V and 8 bases from J, with 15 bases between. Germline V lookup: CDR1 SGHTA, CDR2 FQGTGA. There are 13 residues in the CDR3. The CDR3 loop is CASSLQAGVGYTF. The DNA of the CDR3 is TGTGCCAGCAGCCTCCAGGCGGGGGTCGGCTACACCTTC. Together with reference TRBV7-3 and TRBJ1-2, the CDR3 gives the full variable domain: GAGVSQTPSNKVTEKGKYVELRCDPISGHTALYWYRQSLGQGPEFLIYFQGTGAADDSGLPNDRFFAVRPEGSVSTLKIQRTERGDSAVYLCASSLQAGVGYTFGSGTRLTVV.

The chain uses TRBV5-4 and TRBJ2-3; TRBD2 agrees at 11 bases. Per the germline V gene, CDR1 is SGHNT and CDR2 is YYREEE (reference sequence). This CDR3 region has 17 residues. The V segment lost 2 bases and the J segment 6 bases; nucleotides outside the gene matches: 11. CDR3 in DNA: TGTGCCAGCAGCTTTCGCCTTAGCGGGGGGGCTGCGGATACGCAGTATTTT. It encodes CASSFRLSGGAADTQYF.

Details on this clone: The conserved final phenylalanine or tryptophan is absent from the CDR3, which likely points to a read error. The rearrangement uses TRBV4-3 and TRBJ2-6, with D perhaps TRBD1 (6 bases). V lost 0 bases to trimming and J lost 0 bases, with 9 bases between them. Germline lookup yields CDR1 LGHNA and CDR2 YSLEER. This CDR3 is 17 amino acids long. The CDR3 reads CASSQDLQGSGANVLTV. Written as DNA, the CDR3 is TGCGCCAGCAGCCAAGATTTACAGGGCTCTGGGGCCAACGTCCTGACTGTC.

The chain uses TRBV2 and TRBJ2-3, with 8 bases matching TRBD2. The CDR3 loop spans 14 amino acids. V was clipped by 5 bases and J by 4 bases; unmatched bases: 5. Germline CDR1 reads SNHLY; CDR2 reads FYNNEI. The chain's CDR3 is CASSPRTSSDTQYF. DNA for the CDR3: TGTGCCAGCAGTCCCCGGACTAGCTCAGATACGCAGTATTTT.

This chain joins TRBV19 and TRBJ1-5; D is ambiguous. Trimming shortened V by 6 bases and J by 4 bases, and 16 bases separated the two germline ends. This CDR3 comprises 15 residues. Germline assignment: CDR1 LNHDA and CDR2 SQIVND (reference sequence). The chain's CDR3 is CASSTRSFMNQPQHF. CDR3 bases: TGTGCCAGTAGCACTAGGAGTTTCATGAATCAGCCCCAGCATTTT.

This chain uses TRBV5-1 with TRBJ2-5; possible D gene TRBD2, 5 bases. The CDR3 is 13 amino acids. Germline-derived CDR1 and CDR2 are SGHRS and YFSETQ. V dropped 4 bases and J dropped 5 bases, with 12 bases sitting between them. The chain's CDR3 is CASSTVGEETQYF. Written as DNA, the CDR3 is TGCGCCAGCAGCACGGTTGGGGAGGAGACCCAGTACTTC. Full variable domain (outside the CDR3, taken from reference TRBV5-1 and TRBJ2-5): KAGVTQTPRYLIKTRGQQVTLSCSPISGHRSVSWYQQTPGQGLQFLFEYFSETQRNKGNFPGRFSGRQFSNSRSEMNVSTLELGDSALYLCASSTVGEETQYFGPGTRLLVL.

This chain links TRBV29-1 with TRBJ2-3; D is undetermined. Germline V gene sequence: CDR1 SQVTM, CDR2 ANQGSEA. The length of the CDR3 is 13 residues. V dropped 6 bases and J dropped 6 bases, with 16 bases sitting between them. CDR3 in amino acids: CSVKPRMRDTQYF. For the CDR3, the DNA is TGCAGCGTGAAGCCTCGGATGAGGGATACGCAGTATTTT.

The chain couples TRBV30 to TRBJ2-4; no reliable D call. In germline, CDR1 is GTSNPN, CDR2 SVGIG (reference sequence). V lost 5 bases and J 7 bases, leaving 9 bases between the germline ends. This CDR3 region has 11 residues. The CDR3: CAWSLLNIQYF. The CDR3 bases are TGTGCCTGGTCATTGTTGAACATTCAGTACTTC.

CDR3 in amino acids: CASSELQREQFF. In DNA, the CDR3 is TGTGCCAGCAGTGAACTCCAACGGGAGCAGTTCTTC. V gene TRBV6-1 combines with J gene TRBJ2-1; D ambiguous. The germline V and J ends were trimmed by 2 bases and 10 bases, with 9 bases remaining between them. Germline V lookup: CDR1 MNHNS, CDR2 SASEGT. The CDR3 is 12 amino acids.

This clone was detected only once. The CDR3 region is CALGRGVDGYTF. CDR3 DNA sequence: TGTGCGTTGGGCAGGGGGGTGGATGGCTACACCTTC. The chain combines TRBV6-6 with TRBJ1-2; 7 bases match TRBD1. This CDR3 is built from 12 residues. CDR1 MNHNY and CDR2 SVGAGI come from the germline V gene (reference sequence).

The gene calls are TRBV21-1 and TRBJ1-2; the D call in the table, TRBD1, was not verified against the DNA. TRBV21-1 represents a pseudogene. The CDR3 has 16 residues. DNA of the CDR3: TGTGCCAGCCCCCGCTGCGAGGACAGGGAGGACTATGGCTACACCTTC. It codes for CASPRCEDREDYGYTF.

The chain couples TRBV5-6 to TRBJ2-7; D is ambiguous. This CDR3 comprises 13 residues. The germline V gene encodes CDR1 SGHDT and CDR2 YYEEEE. V lost 1 base, J lost 3 bases, and 8 bases lay in between. The CDR3 region is CASSLNSDYEQYF. The CDR3 bases are TGTGCCAGCAGCTTGAACAGTGACTACGAGCAGTACTTC. Filled out from reference TRBV5-6 and TRBJ2-7, the complete variable domain reads DAGVTQSPTHLIKTRGQQVTLRCSPKSGHDTVSWYQQALGQGPQFIFQYYEEEERQRGNFPDRFSGHQFPNYSSELNVNALLLGDSALYLCASSLNSDYEQYFGPGTRLTVT.

This chain connects TRBV7-9 to TRBJ2-3; 7 bases agree with TRBD2. There are 15 residues in the CDR3. Per germline, CDR1 SEHNR and CDR2 FQNEAQ (reference sequence). The junction had 6 bases not matched to a gene; V was cut back by 5 bases and J by 1 base. The CDR3 here is CASSKRGEGTDTQYF. Written as DNA, the CDR3 is TGTGCCAGCAGCAAACGGGGGGAAGGCACAGATACGCAGTATTTT.

The chain joins TRBV4-1 to TRBJ2-5; 7 nucleotides match TRBD1. Trimming took 1 base from V and 4 from J; bases not matched to a gene: 6. Germline V gene lookup returns CDR1 MGHRA and CDR2 YSYEKL. This CDR3 contains 15 residues. CDR3 in amino acids: CASSQGTGAGETQYF. In DNA, the CDR3 is TGCGCCAGCAGCCAAGGAACAGGGGCGGGAGAGACCCAGTACTTC.

The chain couples TRBV7-9 to TRBJ1-5; TRBD1 might be the D (6 bases). The CDR3 is 13 residues long. V was shortened by 3 bases and J by 5 bases, with 8 bases between the two germline ends. The germline CDR1 and CDR2 sequences are SEHNR and FQNEAQ (reference sequence). The CDR3 here is CASSLGADQPQHF. For the CDR3, the DNA is TGTGCCAGCAGCTTGGGGGCGGATCAGCCCCAGCATTTT.

A few counts support this clone. The V gene is TRBV7-2, the J gene TRBJ2-1; a weak D match, TRBD2 (5 bases). V lost 4 bases and J lost 15, with 19 bases in between. Germline V gene data show CDR1 as SGHTA and CDR2 as FQGNSA. The CDR3 runs 13 residues. Here the CDR3 reads CASSSFSRAPMFF. The DNA of the CDR3 is TGTGCCAGCAGCTCTTTCTCGCGGGCGCCGATGTTCTTC.